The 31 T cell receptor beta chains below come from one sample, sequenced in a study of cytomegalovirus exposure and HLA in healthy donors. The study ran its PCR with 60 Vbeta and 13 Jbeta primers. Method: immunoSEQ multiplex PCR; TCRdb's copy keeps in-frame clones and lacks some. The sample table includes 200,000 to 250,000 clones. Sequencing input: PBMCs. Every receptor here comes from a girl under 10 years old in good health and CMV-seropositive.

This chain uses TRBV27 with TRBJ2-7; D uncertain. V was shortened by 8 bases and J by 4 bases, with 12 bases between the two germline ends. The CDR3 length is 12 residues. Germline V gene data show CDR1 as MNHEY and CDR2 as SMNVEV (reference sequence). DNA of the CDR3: TGTGCCAGCTCGGCGTCGGGTTACGAGCAGTACTTC. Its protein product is CASSASGYEQYF.

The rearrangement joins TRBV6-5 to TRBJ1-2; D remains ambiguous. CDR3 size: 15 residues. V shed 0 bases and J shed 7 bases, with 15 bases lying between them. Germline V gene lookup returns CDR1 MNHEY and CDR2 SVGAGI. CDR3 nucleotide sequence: TGTGCCAGCAGTTACTCGGCTGGAGGGATGGGTGGCTACACCTTC. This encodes CASSYSAGGMGGYTF.

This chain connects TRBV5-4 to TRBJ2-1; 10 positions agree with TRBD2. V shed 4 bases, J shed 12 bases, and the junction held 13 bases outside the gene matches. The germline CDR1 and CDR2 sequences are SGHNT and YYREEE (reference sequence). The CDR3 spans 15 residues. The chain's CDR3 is CASSGVEREGMTQFF. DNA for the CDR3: TGTGCCAGCAGCGGGGTTGAGCGGGAGGGTATGACGCAGTTCTTC.

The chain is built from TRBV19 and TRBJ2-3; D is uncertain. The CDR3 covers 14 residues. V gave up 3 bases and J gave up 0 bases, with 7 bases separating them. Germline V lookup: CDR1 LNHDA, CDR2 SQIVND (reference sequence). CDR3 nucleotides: TGTGCCAGTAGTATGCGAGTTAGCACAGATACGCAGTATTTT. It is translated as CASSMRVSTDTQYF.

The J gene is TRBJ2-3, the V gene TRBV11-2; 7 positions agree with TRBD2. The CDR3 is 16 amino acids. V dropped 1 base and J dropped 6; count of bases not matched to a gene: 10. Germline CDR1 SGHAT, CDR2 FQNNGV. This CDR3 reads CASSLAPSGSRDTQYF. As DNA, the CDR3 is TGTGCCAGCAGCTTAGCCCCTAGCGGCTCTAGGGATACGCAGTATTTT.

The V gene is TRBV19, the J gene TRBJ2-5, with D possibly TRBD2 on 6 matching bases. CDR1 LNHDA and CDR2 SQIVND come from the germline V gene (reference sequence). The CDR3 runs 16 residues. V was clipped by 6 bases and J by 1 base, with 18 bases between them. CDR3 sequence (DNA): TGTGCCAGTAGCCCGCTTGGGGCGGGACCCCAAGAGACCCAGTACTTC. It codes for CASSPLGAGPQETQYF.

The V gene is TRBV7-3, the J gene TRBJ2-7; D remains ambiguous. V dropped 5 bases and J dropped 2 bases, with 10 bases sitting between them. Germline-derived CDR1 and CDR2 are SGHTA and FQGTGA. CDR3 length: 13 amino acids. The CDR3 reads CASSLTRAYEQYF. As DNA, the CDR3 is TGTGCCAGCAGCCTGACAAGAGCCTACGAGCAGTACTTC.

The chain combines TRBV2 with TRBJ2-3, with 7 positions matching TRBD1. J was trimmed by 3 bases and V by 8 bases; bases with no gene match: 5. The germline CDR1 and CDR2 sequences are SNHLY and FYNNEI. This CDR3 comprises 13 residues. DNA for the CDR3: TGTGCCAGCGCTCGACAGGGAACAGATACGCAGTATTTT. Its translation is CASARQGTDTQYF. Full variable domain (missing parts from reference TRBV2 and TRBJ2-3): EPEVTQTPSHQVTQMGQEVILRCVPISNHLYFYWYRQILGQKVEFLVSFYNNEISEKSEIFDDQFSVERPDGSNFTLKIRSTKLEDSAMYFCASARQGTDTQYFGPGTRLTVL.

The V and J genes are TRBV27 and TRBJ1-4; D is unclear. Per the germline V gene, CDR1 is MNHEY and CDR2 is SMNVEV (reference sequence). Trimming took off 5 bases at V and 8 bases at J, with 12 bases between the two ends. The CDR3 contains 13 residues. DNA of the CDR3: TGTGCCAGCAGTCCTTACATGGAGGAAAAACTGTTTTTT. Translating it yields CASSPYMEEKLFF. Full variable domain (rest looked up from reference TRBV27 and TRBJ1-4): EAQVTQNPRYLITVTGKKLTVTCSQNMNHEYMSWYRQDPGLGLRQIYYSMNVEVTDKGDVPEGYKVSRKEKRNFPLILESPSPNQTSLYFCASSPYMEEKLFFGSGTQLSVL.

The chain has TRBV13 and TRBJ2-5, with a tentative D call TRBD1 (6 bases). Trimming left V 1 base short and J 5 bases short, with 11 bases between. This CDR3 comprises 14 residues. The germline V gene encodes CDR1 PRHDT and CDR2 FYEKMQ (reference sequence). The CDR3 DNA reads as TGTGCCAGCAGCTTAGAATTACAGGGTGAGACCCAGTACTTC. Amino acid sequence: CASSLELQGETQYF.

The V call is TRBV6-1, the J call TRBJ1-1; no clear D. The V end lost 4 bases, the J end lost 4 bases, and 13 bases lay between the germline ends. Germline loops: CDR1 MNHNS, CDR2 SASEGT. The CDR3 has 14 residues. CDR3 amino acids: CASSVWQATTEAFF. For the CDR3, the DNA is TGTGCCAGCAGTGTTTGGCAGGCGACCACTGAAGCTTTCTTT.

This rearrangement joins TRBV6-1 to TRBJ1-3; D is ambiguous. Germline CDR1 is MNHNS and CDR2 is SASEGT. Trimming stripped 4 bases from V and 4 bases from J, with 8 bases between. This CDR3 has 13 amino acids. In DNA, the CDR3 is TGTGCCAGCAGTGGACAATTCGGAAACACCATATATTTT. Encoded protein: CASSGQFGNTIYF.

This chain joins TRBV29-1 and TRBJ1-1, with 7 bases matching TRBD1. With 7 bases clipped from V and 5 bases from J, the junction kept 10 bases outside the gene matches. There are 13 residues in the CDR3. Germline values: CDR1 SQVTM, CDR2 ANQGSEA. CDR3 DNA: TGCAGCGGTATGACAGGGTTTCAGACTGAAGCTTTCTTT. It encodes CSGMTGFQTEAFF.

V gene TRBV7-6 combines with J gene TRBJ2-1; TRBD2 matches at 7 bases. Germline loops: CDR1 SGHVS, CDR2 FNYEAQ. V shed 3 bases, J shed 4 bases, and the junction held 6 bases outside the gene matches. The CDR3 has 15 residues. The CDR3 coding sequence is TGTGCCAGCAGCTTGGCTAGCGGCACGTACAATGAGCAGTTCTTC. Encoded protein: CASSLASGTYNEQFF.

The CDR3 spells CASSSPSGRGDEQYF. In DNA, the CDR3 is TGTGCCAGCAGCTCCCCTAGCGGGAGGGGGGACGAGCAGTACTTC. J is TRBJ2-7 and V is TRBV7-2, with 12 bases fitting TRBD2. The CDR3 has 15 amino acids. Germline CDR1 is SGHTA and CDR2 is FQGNSA. Trimming took 4 bases from V and 5 from J; bases not matched to a gene: 6.

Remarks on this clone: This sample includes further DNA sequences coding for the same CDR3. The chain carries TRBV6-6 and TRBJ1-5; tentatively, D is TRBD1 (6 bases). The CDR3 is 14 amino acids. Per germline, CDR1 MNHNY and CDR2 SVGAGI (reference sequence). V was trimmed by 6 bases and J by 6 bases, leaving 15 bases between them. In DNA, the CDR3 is TGTGCCAGCAGAAGAACAGGGAGCGGTCAGCCCCAGCATTTT. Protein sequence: CASRRTGSGQPQHF.

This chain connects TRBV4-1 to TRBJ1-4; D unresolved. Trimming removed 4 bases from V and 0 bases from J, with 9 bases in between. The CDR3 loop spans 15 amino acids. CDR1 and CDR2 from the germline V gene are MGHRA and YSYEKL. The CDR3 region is CASSRLFATNEKLFF. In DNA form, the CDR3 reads TGCGCCAGCAGCCGGCTTTTTGCAACTAATGAAAAACTGTTTTTT.

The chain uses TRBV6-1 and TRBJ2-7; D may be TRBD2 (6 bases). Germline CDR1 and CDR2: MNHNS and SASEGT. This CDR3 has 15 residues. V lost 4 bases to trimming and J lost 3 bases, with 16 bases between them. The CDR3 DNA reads TGTGCCAGCAGTGTAAGACTAGGGGTTAGCTACGAGCAGTACTTC. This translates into CASSVRLGVSYEQYF.

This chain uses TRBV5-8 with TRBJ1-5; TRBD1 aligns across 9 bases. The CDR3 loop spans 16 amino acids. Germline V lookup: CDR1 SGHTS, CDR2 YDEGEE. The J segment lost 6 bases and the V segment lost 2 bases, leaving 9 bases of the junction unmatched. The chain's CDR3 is CASSFQGQGGSQPQHF. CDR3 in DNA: TGTGCCAGCAGCTTCCAGGGACAGGGAGGAAGTCAGCCCCAGCATTTT.

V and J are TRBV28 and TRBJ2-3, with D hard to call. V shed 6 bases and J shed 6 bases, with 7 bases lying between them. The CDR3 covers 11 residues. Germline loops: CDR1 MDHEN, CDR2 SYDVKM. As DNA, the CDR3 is TGTGCCAGCAGAGCGCCGGATACGCAGTATTTT. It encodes CASRAPDTQYF.

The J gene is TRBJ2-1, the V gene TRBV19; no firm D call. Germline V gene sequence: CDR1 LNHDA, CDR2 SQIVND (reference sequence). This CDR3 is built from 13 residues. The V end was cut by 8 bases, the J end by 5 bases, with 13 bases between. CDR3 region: CASGYDTNNEQFF. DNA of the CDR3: TGTGCCAGTGGATATGACACCAACAATGAGCAGTTCTTC.

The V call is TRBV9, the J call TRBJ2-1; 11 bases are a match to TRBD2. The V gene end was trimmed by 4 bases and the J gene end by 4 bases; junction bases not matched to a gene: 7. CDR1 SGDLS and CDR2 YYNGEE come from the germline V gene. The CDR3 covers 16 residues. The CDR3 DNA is TGTGCCAGCAGCCCCACCGGGACTAGCGGTTACAATGAGCAGTTCTTC. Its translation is CASSPTGTSGYNEQFF.

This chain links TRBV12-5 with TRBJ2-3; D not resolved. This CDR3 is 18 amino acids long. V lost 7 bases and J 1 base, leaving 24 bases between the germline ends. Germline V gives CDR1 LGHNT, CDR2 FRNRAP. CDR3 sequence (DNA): TGTGCTAGTGAGGTTCCGAAGAACAGCTTATCCCGCACAGATACGCAGTATTTT. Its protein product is CASEVPKNSLSRTDTQYF.

The CDR3 nucleotides are TGTGCCAGCAGCTCTACAGGAGAGCCTTTCACTCAGCCCCAGCATTTT. Translating it yields CASSSTGEPFTQPQHF. The chain is built from TRBV7-9 and TRBJ1-5; D is possibly TRBD1 (5 bases). V dropped 4 bases and J dropped 6 bases, with 19 bases sitting between them. This CDR3 region has 16 residues. The germline CDR1 and CDR2 sequences are SEHNR and FQNEAQ (reference sequence).

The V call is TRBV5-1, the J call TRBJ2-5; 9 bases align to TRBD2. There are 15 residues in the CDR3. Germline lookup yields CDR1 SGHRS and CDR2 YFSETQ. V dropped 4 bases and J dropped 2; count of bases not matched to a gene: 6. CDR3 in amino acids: CASSRSGSGQETQYF. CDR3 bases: TGCGCCAGCAGCCGTAGCGGGAGCGGACAAGAGACCCAGTACTTC. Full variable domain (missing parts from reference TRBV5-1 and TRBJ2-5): KAGVTQTPRYLIKTRGQQVTLSCSPISGHRSVSWYQQTPGQGLQFLFEYFSETQRNKGNFPGRFSGRQFSNSRSEMNVSTLELGDSALYLCASSRSGSGQETQYFGPGTRLLVL.

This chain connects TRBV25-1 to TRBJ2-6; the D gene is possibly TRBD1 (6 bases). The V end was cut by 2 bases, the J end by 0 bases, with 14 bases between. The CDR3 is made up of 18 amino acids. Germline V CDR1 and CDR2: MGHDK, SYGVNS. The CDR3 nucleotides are TGTGCCAGCAGTGAAGAGGACAGCGAGAGCTCTGGGGCCAACGTCCTGACTTTC. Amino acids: CASSEEDSESSGANVLTF.

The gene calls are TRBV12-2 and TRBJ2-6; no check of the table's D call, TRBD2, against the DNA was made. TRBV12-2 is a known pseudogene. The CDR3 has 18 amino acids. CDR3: CASRLVGYGGSGANVLTF. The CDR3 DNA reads TGTGCAAGTCGCTTAGTTGGTTACGGCGGCTCTGGGGCCAACGTCCTGACTTTC.

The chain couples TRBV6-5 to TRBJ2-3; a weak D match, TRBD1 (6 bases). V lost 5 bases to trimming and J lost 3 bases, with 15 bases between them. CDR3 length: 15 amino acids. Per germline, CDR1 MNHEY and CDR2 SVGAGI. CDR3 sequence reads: CASSKTGLGTDTQYF. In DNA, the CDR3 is TGTGCCAGCAGTAAAACAGGGTTAGGTACAGATACGCAGTATTTT.

The CDR3, as DNA: TGTGCCAGTAGTCCCGCATTGGGCCTTCCCTATGGCTACACCTTC. The encoded protein is CASSPALGLPYGYTF. V and J are TRBV19 and TRBJ1-2; D remains ambiguous. The V end was cut by 5 bases, the J end by 4 bases, with 17 bases between. This CDR3 has 15 residues. The germline V gene has CDR1 LNHDA and CDR2 SQIVND (reference sequence). The whole variable domain, remainder taken from reference TRBV19 and TRBJ1-2, is DGGITQSPKYLFRKEGQNVTLSCEQNLNHDAMYWYRQDPGQGLRLIYYSQIVNDFQKGDIAEGYSVSREKKESFPLTVTSAQKNPTAFYLCASSPALGLPYGYTFGSGTRLTVV.

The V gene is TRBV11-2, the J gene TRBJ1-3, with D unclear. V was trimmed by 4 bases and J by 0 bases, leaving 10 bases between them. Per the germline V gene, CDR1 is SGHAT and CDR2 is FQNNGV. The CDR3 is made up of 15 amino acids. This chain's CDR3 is CASSSLRGSGNTIYF. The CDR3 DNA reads TGTGCCAGCAGCTCACTCCGGGGCTCTGGAAACACCATATATTTT.

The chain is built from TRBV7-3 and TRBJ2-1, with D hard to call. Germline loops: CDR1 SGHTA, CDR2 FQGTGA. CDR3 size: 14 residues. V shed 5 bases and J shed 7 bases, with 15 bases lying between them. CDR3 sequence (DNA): TGTGCCAGCAGCCCCCCTGGAGTCGTTAATGAGCAGTTCTTC. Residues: CASSPPGVVNEQFF. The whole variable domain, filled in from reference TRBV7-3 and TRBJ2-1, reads GAGVSQTPSNKVTEKGKYVELRCDPISGHTALYWYRQSLGQGPEFLIYFQGTGAADDSGLPNDRFFAVRPEGSVSTLKIQRTERGDSAVYLCASSPPGVVNEQFFGPGTRLTVL.